This T cell receptor (beta chain) is drawn from a study of patients and donors after allogeneic stem cell transplantation. TCRdb passed the RT-PCR reads through MiXCR, listing each CDR3 protein once. The data hold approximately 430,000 distinct CDR3 sequences, with around 16% observed a single time. The CDR3 consists of 11 residues. With 6 bases removed from V and 5 bases from J, the gap between germline ends came to 8 bases. Specimen: blood, either unsorted or a sorted T cell fraction (not recorded which). The rearrangement links TRBV12-3 or TRBV12-4 to TRBJ2-7, with D perhaps matching TRBD1 (5 bases). The receptor comes from a human donor who was either an allogeneic HSCT recipient or a stem cell or donor lymphocyte infusion donor (not recorded which). It is not recorded whose cells these are; they may come from a transplant donor. CDR3 amino acids: CASRIGDEQYF. The CDR3 DNA reads as TGTGCCAGCAGAATAGGGGACGAGCAGTACTTC.